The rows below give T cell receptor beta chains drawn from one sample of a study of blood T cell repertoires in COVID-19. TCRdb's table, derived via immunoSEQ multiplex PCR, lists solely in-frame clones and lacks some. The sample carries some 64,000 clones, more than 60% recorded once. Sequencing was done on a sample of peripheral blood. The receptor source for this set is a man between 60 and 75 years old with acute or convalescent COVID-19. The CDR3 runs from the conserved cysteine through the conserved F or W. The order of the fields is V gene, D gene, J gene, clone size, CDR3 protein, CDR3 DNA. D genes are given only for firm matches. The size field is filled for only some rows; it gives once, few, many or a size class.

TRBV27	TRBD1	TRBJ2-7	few	CASRMDRGFFYEQYF	TGTGCCAGCAGGATGGACAGGGGGTTTTTCTACGAGCAGTACTTC
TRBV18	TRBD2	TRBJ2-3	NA	CASSLLGLAGAVDTQYF	TGTGCCAGCTCACTTTTGGGACTAGCGGGAGCGGTAGATACGCAGTATTTT
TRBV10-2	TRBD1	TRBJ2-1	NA	CASSESLRTGGRNEQFF	TGCGCCAGCAGTGAGTCGTTGAGGACAGGGGGTCGCAATGAGCAGTTCTTC
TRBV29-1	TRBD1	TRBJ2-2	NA	CSVEGGPGQQNTGELFF	TGCAGCGTTGAAGGAGGGCCGGGACAGCAGAACACCGGGGAGCTGTTTTTT
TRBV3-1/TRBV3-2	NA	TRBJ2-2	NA	CASSPRHTGELFF	TGTGCCAGCAGCCCGCGTCACACCGGGGAGCTGTTTTTT
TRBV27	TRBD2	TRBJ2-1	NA	CASSSREGLAGGPKGFF	TGTGCCAGCAGTTCAAGAGAGGGACTAGCGGGAGGGCCGAAGGGGTTCTTC
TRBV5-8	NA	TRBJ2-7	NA	CASSLFEQYF	TGTGCCAGCAGCCTTTTCGAGCAGTACTTC
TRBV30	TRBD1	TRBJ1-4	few	CAWREQGAREKLFF	TGTGCCTGGAGGGAACAGGGGGCTCGTGAAAAACTGTTTTTT
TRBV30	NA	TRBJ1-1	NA	CAWSANGGREAFF	TGTGCCTGGAGCGCCAACGGAGGGAGGGAAGCTTTCTTT
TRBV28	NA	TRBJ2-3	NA	CASSPPAPGVPDTQYF	TGTGCCAGCAGCCCCCCGGCTCCGGGAGTGCCAGATACGCAGTATTTT
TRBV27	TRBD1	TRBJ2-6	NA	CASSPWGQGIGANVLTF	TGTGCCAGCAGTCCCTGGGGACAGGGGATTGGGGCCAACGTCCTGACTTTC
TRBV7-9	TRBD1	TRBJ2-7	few	CASSLGQGDEQYF	TGTGCCAGCAGCTTGGGACAGGGCGACGAGCAGTACTTC
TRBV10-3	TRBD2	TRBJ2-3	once	CAIKWTSVDTQYF	TGTGCCATCAAGTGGACTAGCGTCGATACGCAGTATTTT
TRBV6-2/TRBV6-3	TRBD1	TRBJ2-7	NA	CASSYRQGESEQYF	TGTGCCAGCAGTTACAGACAGGGGGAAAGCGAGCAGTACTTC
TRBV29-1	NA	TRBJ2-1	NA	CSVEGETGSYNEQFF	TGCAGCGTTGAAGGGGAGACAGGCAGCTACAATGAGCAGTTCTTC
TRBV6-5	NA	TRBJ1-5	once	CASSGGFSNQPQHF	TGTGCCAGCAGCGGAGGGTTCAGCAATCAGCCCCAGCATTTT
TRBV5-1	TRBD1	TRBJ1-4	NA	CASSSTGGRNEKLFF	TGCGCCAGCAGCTCAACAGGGGGCCGGAATGAAAAACTGTTTTTT
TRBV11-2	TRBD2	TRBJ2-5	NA	CASSTTSKETQYF	TGTGCCAGCAGCACGACTAGCAAGGAGACCCAGTACTTC
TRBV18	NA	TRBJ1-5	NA	CASSPQAQGGNQPQHF	TGTGCCAGCTCCCCCCAGGCGCAGGGCGGCAATCAGCCCCAGCATTTT